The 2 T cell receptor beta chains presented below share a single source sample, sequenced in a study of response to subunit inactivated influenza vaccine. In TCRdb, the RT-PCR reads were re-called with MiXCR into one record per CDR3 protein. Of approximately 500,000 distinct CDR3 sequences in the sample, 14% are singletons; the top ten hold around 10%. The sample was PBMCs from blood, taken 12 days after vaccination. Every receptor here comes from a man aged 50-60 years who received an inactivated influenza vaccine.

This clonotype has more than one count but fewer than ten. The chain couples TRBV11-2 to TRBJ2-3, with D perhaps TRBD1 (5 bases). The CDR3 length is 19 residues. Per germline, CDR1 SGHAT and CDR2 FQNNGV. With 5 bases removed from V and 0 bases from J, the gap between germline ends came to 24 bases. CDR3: CASSPPWTPRMESTDTQYF. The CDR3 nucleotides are TGTGCCAGCAGCCCACCGTGGACACCTAGAATGGAAAGCACAGATACGCAGTATTTT. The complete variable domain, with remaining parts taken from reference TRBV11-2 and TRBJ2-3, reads EAGVAQSPRYKIIEKRQSVAFWCNPISGHATLYWYQQILGQGPKLLIQFQNNGVVDDSQLPKDRFSAERLKGVDSTLKIQPAKLEDSAVYLCASSPPWTPRMESTDTQYFGPGTRLTVL.

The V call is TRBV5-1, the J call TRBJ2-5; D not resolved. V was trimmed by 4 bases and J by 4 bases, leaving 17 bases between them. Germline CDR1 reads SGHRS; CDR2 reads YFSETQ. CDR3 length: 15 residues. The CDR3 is CASSIDPVATETQYF. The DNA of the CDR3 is TGCGCCAGCAGCATAGACCCCGTCGCGACAGAGACCCAGTACTTC.